What follows is one TCR beta chain and its context. TCRdb's table, derived via immunoSEQ multiplex PCR, lists solely in-frame clones and lacks some. This table holds about 220,000 clones, about 80% found once. The data derive from a study of blood T cell repertoires in COVID-19. The receptor was isolated from a woman aged 40 to 50 who had been exposed to COVID-19. The sample was PBMCs or T cells enriched from blood (not recorded which).

The CDR3 DNA follows: TGTGCCAGCAGCCCCCCATCAGATACGCAGTATTTT. The encoded protein is CASSPPSDTQYF. The chain is built from TRBV7-3 and TRBJ2-3; unclear D gene. In germline, CDR1 is SGHTA, CDR2 FQGTGA. V shed 5 bases and J shed 4 bases, with 7 bases lying between them. The CDR3 runs to 12 residues.